These T cell receptor beta chains were read from a single sample in a study of identical twins. TCRdb re-derived calls from the 5' RACE reads in MiXCR, one entry per CDR3 protein. The table records 250,000 to 300,000 distinct CDR3 sequences, more than 8% of them present only once. In addition, the sample was reused for a study of yellow fever vaccine responses in identical twins.

Material: CD8+ T cells sorted from blood. The source of these receptors is a woman aged 18-29 years in good health. Both conserved end residues are part of each CDR3. Fields, in order: J gene, V gene, D gene, clone size, CDR3 protein, CDR3 DNA. D genes are given only for firm matches. Clone sizes are given selectively: once, few, many, or a class where the clone is expanded.

>TRBJ2-7|TRBV29-1|TRBD1|few
CSAVRQGAYEQYF
TGCAGCGCCGTTAGACAGGGGGCCTACGAGCAGTACTTC
>TRBJ2-7|TRBV10-3|NA|many
CAISEVGGLAYEQYF
TGTGCCATCAGTGAGGTCGGCGGATTAGCCTACGAGCAGTACTTC
>TRBJ2-7|TRBV2|TRBD2|many
CASSEGGLKTSSLGYEQYF
TGTGCCAGCAGTGAAGGGGGACTAAAAACTTCCTCTTTGGGATACGAGCAGTACTTC
>TRBJ1-5|TRBV7-9|NA|many
CASSLEAAELNQPQHF
TGTGCCAGCAGCTTAGAAGCGGCGGAACTCAATCAGCCCCAGCATTTT
>TRBJ2-7|TRBV7-6|NA|NA
CASGPDGVYTYEQYF
TGTGCCAGCGGCCCGGACGGGGTATATACCTACGAGCAGTACTTC
>TRBJ2-7|TRBV4-3|TRBD1|many
CASSQVPPGQLGEQYF
TGCGCCAGCAGCCAAGTCCCACCGGGACAGTTGGGGGAGCAGTACTTC
>TRBJ2-7|TRBV7-6|NA|many
CASSQEFSGEQYF
TGTGCCAGCAGCCAGGAGTTCTCAGGGGAGCAGTACTTC
>TRBJ2-3|TRBV27|NA|few
CASSPPGPPTDTQYF
TGTGCCAGCAGTCCACCAGGGCCCCCCACAGATACGCAGTATTTT
>TRBJ2-3|TRBV7-9|NA|many
CASSPSGGPPDTQYF
TGTGCCAGCAGCCCATCCGGGGGCCCCCCAGATACGCAGTATTTT
>TRBJ2-3|TRBV12-3/TRBV12-4|NA|many
CASSTTGSTDTQYF
TGTGCCAGCAGCACGACAGGTAGCACAGATACGCAGTATTTT
>TRBJ2-1|TRBV4-2|NA|medium-sized
CASSQGTGEVNEQFF
TGTGCCAGCAGCCAAGGAACGGGAGAGGTCAATGAGCAGTTCTTC
>TRBJ2-7|TRBV4-3|NA|NA
CASSQDSLEQYF
TGCGCCAGCAGCCAAGACTCTCTCGAGCAGTACTTC
>TRBJ2-7|TRBV4-3|TRBD1|few
CASSQGSSGGPYEQYF
TGCGCCAGCAGCCAAGGCTCCTCAGGGGGCCCCTACGAGCAGTACTTC
>TRBJ2-1|TRBV27|NA|NA
CASREGEGESNEQFF
TGTGCCAGCAGGGAGGGGGAGGGAGAGAGCAATGAGCAGTTCTTC
>TRBJ2-3|TRBV5-6|TRBD1|NA
CASSLAGRTGADTQYF
TGTGCCAGCAGCTTGGCGGGTCGGACAGGGGCAGATACGCAGTATTTT
>TRBJ2-7|TRBV4-3|NA|NA
CASSQDWGSRAWEQYF
TGCGCCAGCAGCCAAGATTGGGGCAGTCGGGCATGGGAGCAGTACTTC
>TRBJ2-2|TRBV19|TRBD1|NA
CASMDRDKGELFF
TGTGCCAGTATGGACAGGGATAAGGGGGAGCTGTTTTTT
>TRBJ1-5|TRBV12-3/TRBV12-4|TRBD1|many
CASSVPGQGGNQPQHF
TGTGCCAGCAGTGTTCCGGGACAGGGGGGCAATCAGCCCCAGCATTTT
>TRBJ2-1|TRBV5-6|NA|few
CASSLAGQADEQFF
TGTGCCAGCAGCTTAGCGGGACAGGCTGATGAGCAGTTCTTC
>TRBJ2-7|TRBV12-3/TRBV12-4|NA|many
CASTYGSSYEQYF
TGTGCCAGCACCTATGGGTCATCCTACGAGCAGTACTTC
>TRBJ2-1|TRBV9|TRBD1|NA
CASSVGQGTYNEQFF
TGTGCCAGCAGCGTAGGACAGGGAACCTACAATGAGCAGTTCTTC
>TRBJ2-3|TRBV27|NA|many
CASSLSRGWDTQYF
TGTGCCAGCAGTTTATCGAGGGGGTGGGATACGCAGTATTTT
>TRBJ2-3|TRBV27|NA|many
CASSLRGTDTQYF
TGTGCCAGCAGTTTAAGGGGCACAGATACGCAGTATTTT
>TRBJ2-2|TRBV29-1|NA|many
CSVVTVNTGELFF
TGCAGCGTTGTTACGGTTAACACCGGGGAGCTGTTTTTT
>TRBJ1-1|TRBV7-2|NA|few
CASRTSGGTEAFF
TGTGCCAGCAGAACCTCGGGAGGCACTGAAGCTTTCTTT
>TRBJ2-4|TRBV2|TRBD2|few
CASRGTGGKNIQYF
TGTGCCAGCAGAGGAACGGGGGGAAAAAACATTCAGTACTTC
>TRBJ2-2|TRBV7-8|TRBD2|NA
CASSLLAGDKTNTGELFF
TGTGCCAGCAGCCTACTAGCGGGAGACAAAACGAACACCGGGGAGCTGTTTTTT
>TRBJ2-1|TRBV7-2|NA|NA
CASSLIAGLRSFF
TGTGCCAGCAGCCTGATTGCGGGGTTAAGGTCGTTCTTC
>TRBJ2-7|TRBV9|NA|few
CASSGRDGYYEQYF
TGTGCCAGCAGCGGTCGGGACGGATACTACGAGCAGTACTTC
>TRBJ2-2|TRBV5-1|TRBD1|many
CASSRDRGTGELFF
TGCGCCAGCAGCCGGGACAGAGGCACCGGGGAGCTGTTTTTT
>TRBJ2-5|TRBV7-9|TRBD1|few
CASRSGTGGRETQYF
TGTGCCAGCAGGTCCGGGACAGGGGGCAGAGAGACCCAGTACTTC
>TRBJ1-1|TRBV7-9|NA|NA
CASSLGLFEAFF
TGTGCCAGCAGCTTAGGTCTGTTTGAAGCTTTCTTT
>TRBJ1-2|TRBV29-1|NA|few
CSVEGHNNYGYTF
TGCAGCGTTGAGGGACACAATAACTATGGCTACACCTTC
>TRBJ1-1|TRBV4-1|TRBD1|NA
CASSQGDRGPQNTEAFF
TGCGCCAGCAGCCAAGGGGACAGGGGGCCACAGAACACTGAAGCTTTCTTT
>TRBJ2-5|TRBV27|NA|NA
CASSPSLWGPGSEETQYF
TGTGCCAGCAGCCCCTCCCTTTGGGGACCGGGGTCGGAAGAGACCCAGTACTTC
>TRBJ2-7|TRBV3-1|TRBD1|many
CASSQWDSSYEQYF
TGTGCCAGCAGCCAGTGGGACAGCTCCTACGAGCAGTACTTC
>TRBJ2-3|TRBV7-8|NA|many
CASSSVVGTSTDTQYF
TGTGCCAGCAGCTCTGTTGTGGGGACTAGCACAGATACGCAGTATTTT
>TRBJ2-3|TRBV19|TRBD2|NA
CASSSPGLADTQYF
TGTGCCAGTAGTTCACCGGGACTAGCGGATACGCAGTATTTT
>TRBJ2-2|TRBV13|TRBD2|NA
CASSFILAGSGTGELFF
TGTGCCAGCAGCTTCATCCTAGCGGGAAGTGGCACCGGGGAGCTGTTTTTT
>TRBJ2-7|TRBV7-9|TRBD2|many
CASSDWTSFYEQYF
TGTGCCAGCAGCGATTGGACTAGCTTCTACGAGCAGTACTTC
>TRBJ2-3|TRBV6-4|NA|NA
CASSEKGSTDTQYF
TGTGCCAGCAGTGAGAAGGGAAGCACAGATACGCAGTATTTT
>TRBJ2-7|TRBV27|NA|NA
CASWDQTYEQYF
TGTGCCAGCTGGGACCAGACCTACGAGCAGTACTTC
>TRBJ2-7|TRBV20-1|NA|many
CSAREGGAGPLTYEQYF
TGCAGTGCTAGAGAAGGAGGGGCAGGGCCACTTACTTACGAGCAGTACTTC
>TRBJ2-7|TRBV20-1|NA|many
CSARRAEGDYEQYF
TGCAGTGCTAGACGGGCGGAGGGGGACTACGAGCAGTACTTC
>TRBJ2-3|TRBV29-1|TRBD2|many
CSVPGGEADTQYF
TGCAGCGTTCCTGGGGGGGAGGCAGATACGCAGTATTTT
>TRBJ2-2|TRBV4-3|NA|few
CASSQELPPGHFTGELFF
TGCGCCAGCAGCCAAGAACTTCCTCCGGGACACTTCACCGGGGAGCTGTTTTTT
>TRBJ1-5|TRBV27|NA|few
CASSFGAGQPQHF
TGTGCCAGCAGTTTTGGTGCCGGTCAGCCCCAGCATTTT
>TRBJ2-7|TRBV6-2/TRBV6-3|NA|few
CASSYDGGTAYEQYF
TGTGCCAGCAGTTACGATGGCGGAACCGCCTACGAGCAGTACTTC
>TRBJ2-3|TRBV2|NA|many
CASTPPTDTQYF
TGTGCCAGCACGCCACCCACAGATACGCAGTATTTT
>TRBJ1-1|TRBV6-2/TRBV6-3|NA|few
CASKENPRQGFEGAEAFF
TGTGCCAGCAAAGAGAATCCAAGGCAGGGCTTCGAAGGGGCCGAAGCTTTCTTT
>TRBJ2-5|TRBV27|TRBD1|many
CASSLLGTGVETQYF
TGTGCCAGCAGTTTATTGGGGACAGGGGTGGAGACCCAGTACTTC
>TRBJ2-1|TRBV20-1|NA|few
CSARDFGIPYNEQFF
TGCAGTGCTAGAGATTTCGGGATCCCCTACAATGAGCAGTTCTTC
>TRBJ1-2|TRBV7-9|TRBD1|few
CASSLRTGRGYTF
TGTGCCAGCAGTCTCAGGACAGGCCGTGGCTACACCTTC
>TRBJ2-7|TRBV28|TRBD2|many
CASSPRLAGDYEQYF
TGTGCCAGCAGTCCACGACTAGCGGGAGATTACGAGCAGTACTTC
>TRBJ2-1|TRBV3-1|NA|many
CASSPGPTSGNEQFF
TGTGCCAGCAGCCCGGGGCCAACTTCCGGGAATGAGCAGTTCTTC
>TRBJ2-7|TRBV4-1|NA|NA
CASSQEIGSAEPGLF
TGCGCCAGCAGCCAAGAAATAGGGTCGGCAGAACCAGGGCTCTTC
>TRBJ2-7|TRBV7-9|NA|many
CASSLPGGGEQYF
TGTGCCAGCAGCTTACCAGGGGGGGGCGAGCAGTACTTC